This TCR beta chain is drawn from a study of STAT3 mutations in large granular lymphocyte leukemia. Note on this clone: Its matching antigen is unknown.

Broader study findings: Every T-LGLL patient had at least one immunodominant TCRbeta clonotype.

The data were produced by immunoSEQ multiplex PCR, yet TCRdb's version contains in-frame clones alone and is incomplete. The profile covers approximately 6,700 clones, with approximately 54% appearing a single time and roughly 76% taken by the ten largest. Sequencing input: peripheral blood mononuclear cells. The receptor was isolated from a boy between 10 and 17 years old with T-cell large granular lymphocyte leukemia. Some clones in this sample may be carry-over from other donors' samples.

The CDR3 nucleotides read TGCGCCAGCAGCCCTGGACTAGCGGGAGTGGGGGACGAGCAGTACTTC. Protein product: CASSPGLAGVGDEQYF. The gene calls are TRBV5-1 and TRBJ2-7; TRBD2 agrees at 13 bases. The V gene end was trimmed by 4 bases and the J gene end by 5 bases; junction bases not matched to a gene: 9. The CDR3 length is 16 residues. Germline lookup yields CDR1 SGHRS and CDR2 YFSETQ.